This TCR beta chain was recovered during a study of cytomegalovirus exposure and HLA in healthy donors. The CDR3 runs to 15 residues. CDR1 is SGHTA, CDR2 FQGTGA, per germline. V was trimmed by 0 bases and J by 2 bases, leaving 10 bases between them. Broader study findings: As a later analysis showed, a missense DCLRE1C variant was linked to trimming of TCR beta V- and J-genes. Some segments of the V type, notably TRBV6-2 and TRBV6-3, were excluded as indistinguishable. The majority of TCR sequences were rare, yet some public TCRs appeared in many donors. Later work showed greater clonal expansion in HLA-associated TCR beta chains than in equally common others.

This clone was seen only once. Its target is unknown. PCR involved 60 Vbeta and 13 Jbeta primers. Assay: immunoSEQ multiplex PCR; the TCRdb copy retains only in-frame clones and omits some. Of around 130,000 clones in the sample, about 80% were seen once. The chain combines TRBV7-3 with TRBJ2-5, with TRBD1 as a possible D gene (6 bases). The specimen sequenced was PBMCs. The clonotype comes from a boy younger than 10 in good health and CMV-seronegative. The CDR3 loop is CASSLTSGTQETQYF. The CDR3 DNA follows: TGTGCCAGCAGCTTAACGTCAGGGACACAAGAGACCCAGTACTTC.